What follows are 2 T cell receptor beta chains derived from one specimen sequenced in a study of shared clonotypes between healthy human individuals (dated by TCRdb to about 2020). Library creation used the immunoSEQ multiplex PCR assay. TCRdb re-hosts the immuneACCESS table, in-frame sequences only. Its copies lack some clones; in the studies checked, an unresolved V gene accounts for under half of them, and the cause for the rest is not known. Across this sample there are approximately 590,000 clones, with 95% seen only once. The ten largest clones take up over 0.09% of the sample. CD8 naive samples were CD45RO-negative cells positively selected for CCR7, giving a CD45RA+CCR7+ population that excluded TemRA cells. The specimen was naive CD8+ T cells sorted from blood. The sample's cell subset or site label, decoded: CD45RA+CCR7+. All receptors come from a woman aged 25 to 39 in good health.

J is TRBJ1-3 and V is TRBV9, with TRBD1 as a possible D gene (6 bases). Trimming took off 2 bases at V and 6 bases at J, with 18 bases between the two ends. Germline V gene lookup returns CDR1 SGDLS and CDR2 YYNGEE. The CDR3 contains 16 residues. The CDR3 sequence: CASSVTGTDVENTIYF. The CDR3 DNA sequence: TGTGCCAGCAGCGTTACAGGGACGGACGTTGAAAACACCATATATTTT.

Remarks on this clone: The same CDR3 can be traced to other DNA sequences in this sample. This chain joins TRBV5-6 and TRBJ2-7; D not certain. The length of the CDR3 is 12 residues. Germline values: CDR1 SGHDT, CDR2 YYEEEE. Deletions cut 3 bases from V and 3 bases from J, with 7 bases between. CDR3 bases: TGTGCCAGCAGCTACAGCGACTACGAGCAGTACTTC. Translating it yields CASSYSDYEQYF.